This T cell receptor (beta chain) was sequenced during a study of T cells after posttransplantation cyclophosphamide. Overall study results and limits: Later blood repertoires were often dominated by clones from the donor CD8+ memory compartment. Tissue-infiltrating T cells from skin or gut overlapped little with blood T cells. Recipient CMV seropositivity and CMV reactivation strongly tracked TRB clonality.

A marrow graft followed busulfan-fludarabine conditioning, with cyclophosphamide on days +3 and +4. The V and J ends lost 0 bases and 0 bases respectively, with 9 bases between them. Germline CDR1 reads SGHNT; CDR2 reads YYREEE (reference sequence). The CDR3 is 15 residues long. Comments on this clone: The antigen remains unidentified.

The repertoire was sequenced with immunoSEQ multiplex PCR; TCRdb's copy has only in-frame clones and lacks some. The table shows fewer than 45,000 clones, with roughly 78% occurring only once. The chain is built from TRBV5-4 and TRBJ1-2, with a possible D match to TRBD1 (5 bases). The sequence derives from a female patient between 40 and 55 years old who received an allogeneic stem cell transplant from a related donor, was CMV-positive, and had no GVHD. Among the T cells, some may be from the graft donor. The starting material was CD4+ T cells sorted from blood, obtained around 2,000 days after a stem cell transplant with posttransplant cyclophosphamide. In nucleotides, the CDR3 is TGTGCCAGCAGCTTGGGACAGTATACTAACTATGGCTACACCTTC. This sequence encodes CASSLGQYTNYGYTF.